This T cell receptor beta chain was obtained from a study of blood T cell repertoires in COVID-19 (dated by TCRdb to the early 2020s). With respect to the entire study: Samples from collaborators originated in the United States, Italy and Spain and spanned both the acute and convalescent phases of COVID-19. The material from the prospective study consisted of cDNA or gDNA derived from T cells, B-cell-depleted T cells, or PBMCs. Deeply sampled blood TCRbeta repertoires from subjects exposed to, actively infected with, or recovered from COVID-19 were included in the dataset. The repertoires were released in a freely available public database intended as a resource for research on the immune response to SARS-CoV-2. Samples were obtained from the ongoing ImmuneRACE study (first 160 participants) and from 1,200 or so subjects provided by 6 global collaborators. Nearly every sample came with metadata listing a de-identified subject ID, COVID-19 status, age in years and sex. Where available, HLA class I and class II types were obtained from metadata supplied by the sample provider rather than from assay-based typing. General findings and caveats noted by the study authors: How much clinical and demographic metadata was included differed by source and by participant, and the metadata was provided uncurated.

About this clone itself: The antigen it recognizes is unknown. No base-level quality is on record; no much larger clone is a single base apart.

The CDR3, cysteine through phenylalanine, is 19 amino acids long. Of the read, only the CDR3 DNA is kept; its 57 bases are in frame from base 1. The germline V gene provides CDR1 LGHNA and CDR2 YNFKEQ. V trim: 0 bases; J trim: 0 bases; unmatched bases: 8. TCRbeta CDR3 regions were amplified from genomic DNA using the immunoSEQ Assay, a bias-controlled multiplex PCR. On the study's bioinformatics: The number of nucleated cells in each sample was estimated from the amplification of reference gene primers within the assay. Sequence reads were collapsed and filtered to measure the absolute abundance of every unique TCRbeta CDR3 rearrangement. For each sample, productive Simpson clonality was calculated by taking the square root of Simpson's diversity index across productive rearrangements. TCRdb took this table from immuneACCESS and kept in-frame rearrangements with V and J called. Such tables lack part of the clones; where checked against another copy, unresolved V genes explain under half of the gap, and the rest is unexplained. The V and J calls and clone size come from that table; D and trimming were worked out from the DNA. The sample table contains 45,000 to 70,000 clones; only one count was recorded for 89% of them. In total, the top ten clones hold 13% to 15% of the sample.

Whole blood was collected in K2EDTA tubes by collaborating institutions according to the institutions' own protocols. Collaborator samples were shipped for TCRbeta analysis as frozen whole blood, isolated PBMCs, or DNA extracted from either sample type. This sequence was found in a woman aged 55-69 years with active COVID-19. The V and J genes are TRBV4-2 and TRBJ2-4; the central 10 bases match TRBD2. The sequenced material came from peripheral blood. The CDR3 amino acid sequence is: CASSQEGLAGALAKNIQYF. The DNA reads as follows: TGTGCCAGCAGCCAAGAGGGGCTAGCGGGGGCCCTAGCCAAAAACATTCAGTACTTC.